Listed below are T cell receptor beta chains from one sample, sequenced in a study of blood T cell repertoires in COVID-19. The protocol was immunoSEQ multiplex PCR, while the TCRdb copy is restricted to in-frame clones and leaves out a portion. Here the sample spans hundreds of thousands of clones, around 90% being singletons. The sample consisted of peripheral blood. These receptors originate from a woman aged 50 to 60 who had recovered from COVID-19. Both conserved end residues are part of each CDR3. D genes are given only for firm matches. Only some rows state a clone size, as once, few, many or a class for expanded clones.

abundance: .
j_gene: TRBJ2-1
d_gene: .
v_gene: TRBV11-3
CDR3nt: TGTGCCAGCAGCCCACCAGCGAGCTCCTACAATGAGCAGTTCTTC
CDR3aa: CASSPPASSYNEQFF

abundance: .
j_gene: TRBJ1-2
d_gene: .
v_gene: TRBV27
CDR3nt: TGTGCCAGCAGTCCAACAGGGAAGGATGGCTACACCTTC
CDR3aa: CASSPTGKDGYTF

abundance: .
j_gene: TRBJ2-7
d_gene: TRBD1
v_gene: TRBV7-2
CDR3nt: TGTGCCAGCAGCGGGGACAGGCTCTACGAGCAGTACTTC
CDR3aa: CASSGDRLYEQYF

abundance: .
j_gene: TRBJ2-5
d_gene: TRBD1
v_gene: TRBV7-9
CDR3nt: TGTGCCAGCAGCTTAGCGCCGGGACAGGGTGCCCTCCAAGAGACCCAGTACTTC
CDR3aa: CASSLAPGQGALQETQYF

abundance: .
j_gene: TRBJ1-2
d_gene: TRBD1
v_gene: TRBV2
CDR3nt: TGTGCCAGCAGTGAAGCGTTACAGGGGTGGGGAAATGGCTACACCTTC
CDR3aa: CASSEALQGWGNGYTF

abundance: .
j_gene: TRBJ2-7
d_gene: .
v_gene: TRBV5-6
CDR3nt: TGTGCCAGCAGCCGCGCTCCAGGGGGGCTCTACGAGCAGTACTTC
CDR3aa: CASSRAPGGLYEQYF

abundance: .
j_gene: TRBJ2-1
d_gene: .
v_gene: TRBV9
CDR3nt: TGTGCCAGCAGCGGCAGTGAGCAGTTCTTC
CDR3aa: CASSGSEQFF

abundance: .
j_gene: TRBJ2-7
d_gene: .
v_gene: TRBV5-4
CDR3nt: TGTGCCAGCAGCTTCGAGCAGGGCGGCGAGCAGTACTTC
CDR3aa: CASSFEQGGEQYF

abundance: .
j_gene: TRBJ2-1
d_gene: .
v_gene: TRBV11-3
CDR3nt: TGTGCCAGCAGCCCCGGGGACTACAATGAGCAGTTCTTC
CDR3aa: CASSPGDYNEQFF

abundance: .
j_gene: TRBJ2-2
d_gene: TRBD2
v_gene: TRBV4-3
CDR3nt: TGCGCCAGCAGCCAAGAAGGACTAGCGGGAGTCATAGGGAACACCGGGGAGCTGTTTTTT
CDR3aa: CASSQEGLAGVIGNTGELFF

abundance: .
j_gene: TRBJ2-7
d_gene: TRBD2
v_gene: TRBV9
CDR3nt: TGTGCCAGCAGCTACGGGACTAGCGGGAGCTACGAGCAGTACTTC
CDR3aa: CASSYGTSGSYEQYF

abundance: once
j_gene: TRBJ1-2
d_gene: TRBD1
v_gene: TRBV19
CDR3nt: TGTGCCAGTACCCCGATTTCGACAGGGGACTATGGCTACACCTTC
CDR3aa: CASTPISTGDYGYTF

abundance: .
j_gene: TRBJ2-7
d_gene: .
v_gene: TRBV4-1
CDR3nt: TGCGCCAGCAGCCACCCATCAACTTTCTACGAGCAGTACTTC
CDR3aa: CASSHPSTFYEQYF

abundance: .
j_gene: TRBJ2-7
d_gene: TRBD1
v_gene: TRBV18
CDR3nt: TGTGCCAGCTCACCGTCAGGGACAGGGGGTTACGAGCAGTACTTC
CDR3aa: CASSPSGTGGYEQYF

abundance: .
j_gene: TRBJ2-6
d_gene: .
v_gene: TRBV5-1
CDR3nt: TGCGCCAGCAGCTTGCTGGGACACGACTCTGGGGCCAACGTCCTGACTTTC
CDR3aa: CASSLLGHDSGANVLTF

abundance: .
j_gene: TRBJ2-1
d_gene: .
v_gene: TRBV5-4
CDR3nt: TGTGCCAGCAGCTTGGTAGGCGGCAATGAGCAGTTCTTC
CDR3aa: CASSLVGGNEQFF

abundance: .
j_gene: TRBJ2-3
d_gene: .
v_gene: TRBV6-1
CDR3nt: TGTGCCAGCAGTGATTCGGCGGGACCCCACACAGATACGCAGTATTTT
CDR3aa: CASSDSAGPHTDTQYF

abundance: .
j_gene: TRBJ1-3
d_gene: TRBD1
v_gene: TRBV6-6
CDR3nt: TGTGCCAGCAGTCTTAGGGGGACAGGGACGTCTGGAAACACCATATATTTT
CDR3aa: CASSLRGTGTSGNTIYF

abundance: .
j_gene: TRBJ1-3
d_gene: TRBD1
v_gene: TRBV10-3
CDR3nt: TGTGCCATCGGGTCCAGGGGGTCAGGAAACACCATATATTTT
CDR3aa: CAIGSRGSGNTIYF

abundance: .
j_gene: TRBJ1-3
d_gene: .
v_gene: TRBV16
CDR3nt: TGTGCCAGCAGCATGGCAGGAGGCTCTGGAAACACCATATATTTT
CDR3aa: CASSMAGGSGNTIYF